This record looks at one TCR beta chain sequence and its context. This entry comes from a study of blood T cell repertoires in COVID-19. Produced via immunoSEQ multiplex PCR; TCRdb's table is partial and in-frame only. The sample has about 270,000 clones; 80% to 90% are singletons. The source is a woman in her twenties or thirties with acute COVID-19. Sequenced sample: PBMCs or T cells enriched from blood (not recorded which).

In nucleotides, the CDR3 is TGTGCCAGCAGTGGGACAGTTTTGCTGCCCCAGCATTTT. This translates into CASSGTVLLPQHF. The chain links TRBV2 to TRBJ1-5; a weak D match, TRBD1 (6 bases). The CDR3 contains 13 residues. Germline V gene data show CDR1 as SNHLY and CDR2 as FYNNEI. Trimming removed 4 bases from V and 9 bases from J, with 13 bases in between. Full variable domain (missing parts from reference TRBV2 and TRBJ1-5): EPEVTQTPSHQVTQMGQEVILRCVPISNHLYFYWYRQILGQKVEFLVSFYNNEISEKSEIFDDQFSVERPDGSNFTLKIRSTKLEDSAMYFCASSGTVLLPQHFGDGTRLSIL.